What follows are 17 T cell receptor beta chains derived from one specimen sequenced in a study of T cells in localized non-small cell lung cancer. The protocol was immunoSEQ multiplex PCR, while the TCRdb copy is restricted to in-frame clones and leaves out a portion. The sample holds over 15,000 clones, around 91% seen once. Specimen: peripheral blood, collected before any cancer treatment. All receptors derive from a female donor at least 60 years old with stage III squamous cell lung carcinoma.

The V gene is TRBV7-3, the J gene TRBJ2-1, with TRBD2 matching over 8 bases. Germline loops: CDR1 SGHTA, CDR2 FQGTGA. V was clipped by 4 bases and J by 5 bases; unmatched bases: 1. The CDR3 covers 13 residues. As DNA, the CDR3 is TGTGCCAGCAGCTCGGGGGGGAACAATGAGCAGTTCTTC. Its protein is CASSSGGNNEQFF.

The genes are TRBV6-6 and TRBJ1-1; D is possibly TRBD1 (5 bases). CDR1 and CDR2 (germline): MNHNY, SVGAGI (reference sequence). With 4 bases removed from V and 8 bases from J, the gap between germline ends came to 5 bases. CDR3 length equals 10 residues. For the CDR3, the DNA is TGTGCCAGCAGTTGGGGCGAAGCTTTCTTT. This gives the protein CASSWGEAFF.

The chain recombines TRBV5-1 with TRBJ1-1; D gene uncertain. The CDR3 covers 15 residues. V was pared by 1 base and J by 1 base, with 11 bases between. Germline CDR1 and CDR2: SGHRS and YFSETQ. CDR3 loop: CASSLLSEQNTEAFF. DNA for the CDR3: TGCGCCAGCAGCTTGTTGAGCGAACAGAACACTGAAGCTTTCTTT.

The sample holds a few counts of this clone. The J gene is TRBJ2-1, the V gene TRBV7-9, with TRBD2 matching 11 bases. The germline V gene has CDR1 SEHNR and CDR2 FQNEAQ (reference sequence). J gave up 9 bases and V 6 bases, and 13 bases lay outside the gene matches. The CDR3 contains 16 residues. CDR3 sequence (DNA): TGTGCCAGCAGTTTGCCTAGCGGGAGGACCGGGAGTGAGCAGTTCTTC. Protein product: CASSLPSGRTGSEQFF. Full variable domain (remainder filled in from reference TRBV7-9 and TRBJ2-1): DTGVSQNPRHKITKRGQNVTFRCDPISEHNRLYWYRQTLGQGPEFLTYFQNEAQLEKSRLLSDRFSAERPKGSFSTLEIQRTEQGDSAMYLCASSLPSGRTGSEQFFGPGTRLTVL.

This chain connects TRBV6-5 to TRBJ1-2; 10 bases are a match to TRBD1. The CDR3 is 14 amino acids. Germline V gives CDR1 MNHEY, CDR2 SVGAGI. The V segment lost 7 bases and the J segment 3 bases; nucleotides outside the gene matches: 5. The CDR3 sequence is CASKGQGIDYGYTF. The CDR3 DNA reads TGTGCCAGCAAGGGACAGGGGATTGACTATGGCTACACCTTC.

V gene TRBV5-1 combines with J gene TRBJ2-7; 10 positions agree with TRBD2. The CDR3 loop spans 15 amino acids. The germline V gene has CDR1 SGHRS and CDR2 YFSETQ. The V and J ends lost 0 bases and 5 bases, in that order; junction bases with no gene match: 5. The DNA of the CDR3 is TGCGCCAGCAGCTTGGCCTTAGCGGGGGGCCACGAGCAGTACTTC. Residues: CASSLALAGGHEQYF.

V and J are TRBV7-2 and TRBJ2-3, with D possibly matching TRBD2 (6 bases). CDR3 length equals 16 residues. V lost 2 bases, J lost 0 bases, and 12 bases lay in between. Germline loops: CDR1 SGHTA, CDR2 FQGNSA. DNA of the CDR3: TGTGCCAGCAGCTTACGATTAGCGGCCAGCACAGATACGCAGTATTTT. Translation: CASSLRLAASTDTQYF.

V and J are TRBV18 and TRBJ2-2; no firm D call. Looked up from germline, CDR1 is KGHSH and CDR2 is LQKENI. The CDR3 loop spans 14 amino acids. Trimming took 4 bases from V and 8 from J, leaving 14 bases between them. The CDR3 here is CASSQETRLGELFF. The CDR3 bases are TGTGCCAGCTCACAAGAGACCAGACTTGGGGAGCTGTTTTTT.

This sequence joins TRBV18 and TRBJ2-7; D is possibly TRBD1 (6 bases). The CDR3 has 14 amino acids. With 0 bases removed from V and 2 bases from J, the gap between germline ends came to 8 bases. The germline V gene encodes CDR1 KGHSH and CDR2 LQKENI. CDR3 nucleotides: TGTGCCAGCTCACCACCTCCAGGGGCCTACGAGCAGTACTTC. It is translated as CASSPPPGAYEQYF.

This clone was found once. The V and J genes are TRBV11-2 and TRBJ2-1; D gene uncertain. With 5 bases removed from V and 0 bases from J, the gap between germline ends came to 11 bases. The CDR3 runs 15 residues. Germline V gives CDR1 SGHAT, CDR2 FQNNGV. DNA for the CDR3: TGTGCCAGCAGCCCAGAAAGGAGCTCCTACAATGAGCAGTTCTTC. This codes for CASSPERSSYNEQFF.

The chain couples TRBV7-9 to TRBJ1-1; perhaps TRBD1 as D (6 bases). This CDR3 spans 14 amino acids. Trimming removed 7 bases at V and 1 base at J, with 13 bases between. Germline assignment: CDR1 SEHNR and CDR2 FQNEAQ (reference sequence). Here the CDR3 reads CASTIPQGNTEAFF. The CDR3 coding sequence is TGTGCCAGCACCATTCCACAGGGGAACACTGAAGCTTTCTTT.

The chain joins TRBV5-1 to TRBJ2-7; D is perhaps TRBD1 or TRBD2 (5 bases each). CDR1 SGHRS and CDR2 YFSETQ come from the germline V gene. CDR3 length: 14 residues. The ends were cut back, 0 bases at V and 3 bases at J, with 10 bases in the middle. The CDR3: CASSLVSGSYEQYF. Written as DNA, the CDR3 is TGCGCCAGCAGCTTGGTTTCAGGGAGCTACGAGCAGTACTTC.

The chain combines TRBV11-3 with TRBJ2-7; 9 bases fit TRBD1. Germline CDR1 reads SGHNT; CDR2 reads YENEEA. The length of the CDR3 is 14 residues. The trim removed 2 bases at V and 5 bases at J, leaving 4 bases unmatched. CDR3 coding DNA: TGTGCCAGCAGCTTACGACAGGGGGTGCACGAGCAGTACTTC. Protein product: CASSLRQGVHEQYF. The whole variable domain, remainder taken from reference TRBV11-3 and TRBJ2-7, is EAGVVQSPRYKIIEKKQPVAFWCNPISGHNTLYWYLQNLGQGPELLIRYENEEAVDDSQLPKDRFSAERLKGVDSTLKIQPAELGDSAVYLCASSLRQGVHEQYFGPGTRLTVT.

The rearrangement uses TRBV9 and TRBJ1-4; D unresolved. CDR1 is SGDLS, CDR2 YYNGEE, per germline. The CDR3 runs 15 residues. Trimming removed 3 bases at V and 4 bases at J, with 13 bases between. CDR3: CASSARGQNNEKLFF. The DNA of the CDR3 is TGTGCCAGCAGCGCCCGCGGGCAGAATAATGAAAAACTGTTTTTT.

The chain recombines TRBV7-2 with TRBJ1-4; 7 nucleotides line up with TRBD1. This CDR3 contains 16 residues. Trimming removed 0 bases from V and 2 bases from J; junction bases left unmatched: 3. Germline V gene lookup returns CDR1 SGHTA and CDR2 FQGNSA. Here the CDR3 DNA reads TGTGCCAGCAGCTTAGCCTTGGGACAGACTAATGAAAAACTGTTTTTT. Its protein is CASSLALGQTNEKLFF. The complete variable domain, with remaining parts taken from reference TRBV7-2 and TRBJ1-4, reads GAGVSQSPSNKVTEKGKDVELRCDPISGHTALYWYRQSLGQGLEFLIYFQGNSAPDKSGLPSDRFSAERTGGSVSTLTIQRTQQEDSAVYLCASSLALGQTNEKLFFGSGTQLSVL.

The CDR3 sequence: CASSVDPTSGRLGEQFF. CDR3 DNA: TGCGCCAGCAGCGTAGACCCGACTAGCGGGAGACTTGGCGAGCAGTTCTTC. The chain carries TRBV5-1 and TRBJ2-1; TRBD2 matches 12 bases. Germline CDR1 SGHRS, CDR2 YFSETQ. The CDR3 consists of 17 residues. J gave up 10 bases and V 4 bases, and 15 bases lay outside the gene matches.

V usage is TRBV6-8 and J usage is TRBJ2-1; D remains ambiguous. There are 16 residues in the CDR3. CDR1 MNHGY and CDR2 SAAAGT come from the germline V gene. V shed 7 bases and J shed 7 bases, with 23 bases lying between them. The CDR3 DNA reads TGTGCCAGCATTCTCACGAGCAACAGCTCGAGGAATGAGCAGTTCTTC. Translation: CASILTSNSSRNEQFF.